The source of this TCR beta chain is a study of tumor-infiltrating lymphocytes in primary liver carcinoma. The overall study: Stage T1-T3 N0M0 and a size of roughly 4.2 to 11 cm characterized the tumors. Study-level results: Paired tumor-adjacent and tumor-blood samples overlapped less than tumor region pairs did. Compared with blood, tumor repertoires held significantly more in their top 250 clones.

This clonotype was counted ten times or more. Antigen specificity is unknown. Joint extraction of RNA and DNA used roughly 19-32 mg of bulk tissue that was unsorted. TCR beta cDNA was reverse-transcribed from around 0.55 ug of total RNA. The reaction used a constant-region primer and ProtoScript II reverse transcriptase. Researchers made the TCR beta libraries by running three nested multiplex PCR rounds with slightly modified ARM-PCR. In TCRdb, the multiplex PCR reads were re-called with MiXCR into one record per CDR3 protein. The table lists roughly 86,000 distinct CDR3 sequences, just over 65% of them singletons. The specimen sequenced was tumor-adjacent normal liver tissue. The receptor was isolated from a man aged 35-49 years with primary liver carcinoma and hepatitis B virus infection.

CDR3 residues: CASSLSPTGGNHEQYF. As DNA, the CDR3 is TGTGCCAGCAGTCTCTCTCCTACAGGGGGTAACCACGAGCAGTACTTC. The chain has TRBV6-5 and TRBJ2-7; 8 nucleotides line up with TRBD1. Germline V gene data show CDR1 as MNHEY and CDR2 as SVGAGI. The CDR3 consists of 16 residues. The V and J ends lost 5 bases and 5 bases, in that order; junction bases with no gene match: 14.